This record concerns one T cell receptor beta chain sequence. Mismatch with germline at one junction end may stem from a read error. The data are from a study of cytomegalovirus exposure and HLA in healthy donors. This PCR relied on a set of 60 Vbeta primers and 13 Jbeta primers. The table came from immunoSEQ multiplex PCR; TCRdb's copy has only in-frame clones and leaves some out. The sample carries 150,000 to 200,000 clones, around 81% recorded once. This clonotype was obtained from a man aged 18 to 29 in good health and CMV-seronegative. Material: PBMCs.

The CDR3 DNA reads as TGCGCCAGCAGCCAAGAAATCGGGACTAGCGGGGGCCCTTCTAAGCATTTT. It encodes CASSQEIGTSGGPSKHF. V is TRBV4-1 and J is TRBJ2-3; 14 positions match TRBD2. The germline gives CDR1 MGHRA, CDR2 YSYEKL. The CDR3 spans 17 residues.